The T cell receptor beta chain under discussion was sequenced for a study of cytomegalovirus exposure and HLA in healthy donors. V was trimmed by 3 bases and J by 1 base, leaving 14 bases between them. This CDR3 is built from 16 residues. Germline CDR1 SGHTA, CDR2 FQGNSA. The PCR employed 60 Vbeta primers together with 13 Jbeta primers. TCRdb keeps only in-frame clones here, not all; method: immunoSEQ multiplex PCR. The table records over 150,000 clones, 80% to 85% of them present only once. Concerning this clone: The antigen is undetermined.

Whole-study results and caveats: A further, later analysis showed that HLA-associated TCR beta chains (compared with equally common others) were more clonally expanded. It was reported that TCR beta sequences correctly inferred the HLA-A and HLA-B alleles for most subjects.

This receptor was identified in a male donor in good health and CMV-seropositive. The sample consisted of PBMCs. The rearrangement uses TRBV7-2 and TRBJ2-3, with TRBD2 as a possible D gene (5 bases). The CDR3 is CASSLASTGRTDTQYF. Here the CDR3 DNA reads TGTGCCAGCAGCTTGGCTAGCACTGGACGCACAGATACGCAGTATTTT.